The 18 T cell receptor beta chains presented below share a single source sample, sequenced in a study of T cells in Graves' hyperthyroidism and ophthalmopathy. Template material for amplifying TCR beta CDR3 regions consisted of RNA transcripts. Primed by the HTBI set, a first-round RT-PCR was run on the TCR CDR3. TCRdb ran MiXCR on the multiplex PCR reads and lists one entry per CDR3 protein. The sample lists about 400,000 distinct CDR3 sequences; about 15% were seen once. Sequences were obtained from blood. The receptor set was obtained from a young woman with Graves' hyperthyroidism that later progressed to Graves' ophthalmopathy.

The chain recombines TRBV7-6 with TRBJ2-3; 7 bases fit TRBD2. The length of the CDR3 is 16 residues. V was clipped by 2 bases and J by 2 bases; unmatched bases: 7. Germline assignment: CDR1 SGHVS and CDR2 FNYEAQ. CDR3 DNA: TGTGCCAGCAGCTTATGGGGGGGGACCTACACAGATACGCAGTATTTT. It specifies CASSLWGGTYTDTQYF.

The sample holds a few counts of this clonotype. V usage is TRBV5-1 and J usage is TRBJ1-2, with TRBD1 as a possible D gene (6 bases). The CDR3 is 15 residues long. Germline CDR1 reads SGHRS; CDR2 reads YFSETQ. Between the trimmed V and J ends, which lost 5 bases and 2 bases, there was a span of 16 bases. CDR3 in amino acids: CASSPGDRPNYGYTF. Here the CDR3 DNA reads TGCGCCAGCAGTCCAGGGGACCGCCCGAACTATGGCTACACCTTC.

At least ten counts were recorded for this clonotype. The CDR3 protein is CASSLGQGALGYTF. The CDR3 DNA follows: TGCGCCAGCAGCTTGGGACAGGGGGCGCTTGGCTACACCTTC. This chain uses TRBV5-1 with TRBJ1-2; 10 nucleotides align to TRBD1. Trimming took 0 bases from V and 7 from J; bases not matched to a gene: 3. This CDR3 contains 14 residues. The germline CDR1 and CDR2 sequences are SGHRS and YFSETQ.

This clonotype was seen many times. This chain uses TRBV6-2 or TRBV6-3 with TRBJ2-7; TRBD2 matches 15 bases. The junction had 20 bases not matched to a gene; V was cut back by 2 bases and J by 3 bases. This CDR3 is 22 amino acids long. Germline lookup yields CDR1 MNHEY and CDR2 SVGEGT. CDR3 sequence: CASSYNPGHLPGLAGGFYEQYF. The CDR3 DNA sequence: TGTGCCAGCAGTTACAACCCGGGACACTTACCGGGACTAGCGGGAGGCTTCTACGAGCAGTACTTC.

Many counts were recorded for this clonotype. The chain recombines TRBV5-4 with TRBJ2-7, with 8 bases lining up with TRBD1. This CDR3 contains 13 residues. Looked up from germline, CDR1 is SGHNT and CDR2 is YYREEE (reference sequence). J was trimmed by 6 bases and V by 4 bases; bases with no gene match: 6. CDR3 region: CASSPDRVGEQYF. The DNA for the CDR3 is TGTGCCAGCAGCCCGGACAGGGTGGGCGAGCAGTACTTC. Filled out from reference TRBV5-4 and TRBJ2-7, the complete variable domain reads ETGVTQSPTHLIKTRGQQVTLRCSSQSGHNTVSWYQQALGQGPQFIFQYYREEENGRGNFPPRFSGLQFPNYSSELNVNALELDDSALYLCASSPDRVGEQYFGPGTRLTVT.

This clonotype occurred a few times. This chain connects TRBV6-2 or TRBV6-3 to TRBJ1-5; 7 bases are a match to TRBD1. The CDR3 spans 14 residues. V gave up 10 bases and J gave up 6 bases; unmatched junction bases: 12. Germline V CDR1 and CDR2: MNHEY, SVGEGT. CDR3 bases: TGTGCCACCGACGAAGACAGGGTTGGTCAGCCCCAGCATTTT. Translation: CATDEDRVGQPQHF.

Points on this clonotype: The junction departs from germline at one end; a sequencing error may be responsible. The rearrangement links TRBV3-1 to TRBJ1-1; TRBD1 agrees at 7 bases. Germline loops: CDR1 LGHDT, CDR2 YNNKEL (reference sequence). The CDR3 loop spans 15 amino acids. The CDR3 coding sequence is TGCGCCAGCAGCCAGTCCGACAGGGTTGCCGCTGAAGCTTTCTTT. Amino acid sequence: CASSQSDRVAAEAFF.

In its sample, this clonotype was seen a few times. CDR3 DNA sequence: TGTGCCACATCTGGGCAGTCTGGGGCCAACGTCCTGACTTTC. It yields the protein CATSGQSGANVLTF. This chain joins TRBV15 and TRBJ2-6; D gene unclear. The CDR3 is 14 residues long. The V and J ends lost 9 bases and 1 base respectively, with 10 bases between them. In germline, CDR1 is LNHNV, CDR2 YYDKDF (reference sequence).

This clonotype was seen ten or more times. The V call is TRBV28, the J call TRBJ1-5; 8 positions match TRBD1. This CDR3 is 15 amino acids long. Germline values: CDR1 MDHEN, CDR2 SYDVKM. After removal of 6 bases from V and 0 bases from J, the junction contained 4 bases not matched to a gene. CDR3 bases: TGTGCCAGCAGCGAGGACAGGGATAGCAATCAGCCCCAGCATTTT. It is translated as CASSEDRDSNQPQHF.

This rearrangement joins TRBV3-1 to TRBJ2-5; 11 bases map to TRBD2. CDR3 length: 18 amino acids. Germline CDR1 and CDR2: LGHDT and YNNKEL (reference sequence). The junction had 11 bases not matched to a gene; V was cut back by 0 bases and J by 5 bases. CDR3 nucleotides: TGTGCCAGCAGCCAAGATCGCCTACTAGCGGGAGTGGGGGAGACCCAGTACTTC. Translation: CASSQDRLLAGVGETQYF.

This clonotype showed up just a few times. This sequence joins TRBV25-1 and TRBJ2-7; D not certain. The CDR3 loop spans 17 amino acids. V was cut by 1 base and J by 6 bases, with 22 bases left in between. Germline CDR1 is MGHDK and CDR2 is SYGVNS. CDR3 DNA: TGTGCCAGCAGTGAATTGGTCCCCCCACTCCTTCGGGTCGAGCAGTACTTC. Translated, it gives CASSELVPPLLRVEQYF.

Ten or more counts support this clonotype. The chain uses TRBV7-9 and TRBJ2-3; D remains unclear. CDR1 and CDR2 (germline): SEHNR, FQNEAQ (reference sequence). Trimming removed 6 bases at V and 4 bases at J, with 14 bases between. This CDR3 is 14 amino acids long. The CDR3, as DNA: TGTGCCAGCAGAGAGACAACAACACCAGATACGCAGTATTTT. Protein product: CASRETTTPDTQYF.

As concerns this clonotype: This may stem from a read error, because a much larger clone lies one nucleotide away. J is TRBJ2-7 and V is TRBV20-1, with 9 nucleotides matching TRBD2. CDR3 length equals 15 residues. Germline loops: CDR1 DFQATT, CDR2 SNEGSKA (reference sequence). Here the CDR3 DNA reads TGCAGTGCTAGTCACAGCGGGAGGTTCTCCTACGAGCAGTGCTTC. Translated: CSASHSGRFSYEQCF.

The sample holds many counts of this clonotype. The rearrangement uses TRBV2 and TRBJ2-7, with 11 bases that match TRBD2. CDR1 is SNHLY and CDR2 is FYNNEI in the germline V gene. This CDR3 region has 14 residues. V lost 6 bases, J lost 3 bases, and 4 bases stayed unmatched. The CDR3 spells CASSQGLADYEQYF. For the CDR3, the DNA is TGTGCCAGCAGCCAGGGACTAGCGGACTACGAGCAGTACTTC.

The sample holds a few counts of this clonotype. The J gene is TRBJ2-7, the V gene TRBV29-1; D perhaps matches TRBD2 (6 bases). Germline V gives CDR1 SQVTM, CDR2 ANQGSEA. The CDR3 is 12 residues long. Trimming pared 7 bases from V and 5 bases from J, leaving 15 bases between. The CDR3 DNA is TGCAGCGCTATTGGGGGGTGGGACGAGCAGTACTTC. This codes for CSAIGGWDEQYF.

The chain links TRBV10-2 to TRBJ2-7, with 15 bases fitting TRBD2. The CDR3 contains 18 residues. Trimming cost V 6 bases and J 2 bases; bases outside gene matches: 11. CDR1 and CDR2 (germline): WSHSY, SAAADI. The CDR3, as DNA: TGCGCCAGCAGCGTCCCCGGGACTAGCGGGAGGATCCCCTACGAGCAGTACTTC. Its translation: CASSVPGTSGRIPYEQYF.

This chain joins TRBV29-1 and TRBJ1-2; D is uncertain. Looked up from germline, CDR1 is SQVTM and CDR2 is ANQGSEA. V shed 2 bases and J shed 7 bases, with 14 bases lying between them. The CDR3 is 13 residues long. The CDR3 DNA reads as TGCAGCGTTGAATGGTATTCTCACCGTGGCTACACCTTC. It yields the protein CSVEWYSHRGYTF.

The CDR3 coding sequence is TGTGCCAGCAGCCCCCCAGGGCCCATCCCCATCACCGGGGAGCTGTTTTTT. As protein: CASSPPGPIPITGELFF. The chain combines TRBV7-9 with TRBJ2-2, with D possibly matching TRBD1 (5 bases). V lost 5 bases and J lost 4, with 20 bases in between. The CDR3 is 17 residues long. From germline, CDR1 is SEHNR and CDR2 FQNEAQ (reference sequence).